Each of the 9 T cell receptor beta chains below was sequenced from the same sample in a study of CD8 T cells in Susac syndrome. Reverse transcription of roughly 0.5 to 1 ug RNA was performed with random hexamers. TCRdb redid the calling of the immunoSEQ multiplex PCR reads with MiXCR, one entry per CDR3 protein. The repertoire has about 240,000 distinct CDR3 sequences, almost 97% of them found once; the top ten carry 0.08% to 0.11%. The sequenced sample consisted of CD4+ T cells from PBMCs. These receptors originate from a human donor with Susac syndrome.

The chain carries TRBV7-3 and TRBJ1-2, with D tentatively TRBD1 (6 bases). Germline loops: CDR1 SGHTA, CDR2 FQGTGA. The CDR3 runs to 14 residues. The V end was cut by 4 bases, the J end by 4 bases, with 13 bases between. CDR3 in DNA: TGTGCCAGCAGCTCGAACAGGGACGGCTATGGCTACACCTTC. It codes for CASSSNRDGYGYTF.

This CDR3 is CASSPPLTGKDEQYF. CDR3 sequence (DNA): TGTGCCAGCTCACCACCGTTAACAGGGAAGGACGAGCAGTACTTC. The chain uses TRBV18 and TRBJ2-7; possible D gene TRBD1, 6 bases. The CDR3 has 15 amino acids. CDR1 and CDR2 (germline): KGHSH, LQKENI. V was trimmed by 0 bases and J by 5 bases, leaving 14 bases between them.

The J gene is TRBJ2-5, the V gene TRBV9; possibly TRBD2 for D (6 bases). The germline V and J ends were trimmed by 0 bases and 4 bases, with 10 bases remaining between them. There are 14 residues in the CDR3. Germline CDR1 and CDR2: SGDLS and YYNGEE. CDR3 sequence (DNA): TGTGCCAGCAGCGTAGCCCTGGGGGGAGAGACCCAGTACTTC. Translation gives CASSVALGGETQYF.

The chain is built from TRBV2 and TRBJ1-5, with 7 bases matching TRBD1. Unmatched junction bases numbered 5, after V lost 1 base and J lost 2 bases. This CDR3 is 16 amino acids long. Germline lookup yields CDR1 SNHLY and CDR2 FYNNEI. The CDR3 protein is CASSEGRGGRNQPQHF. CDR3 bases: TGTGCCAGCAGTGAAGGTCGAGGGGGCCGCAATCAGCCCCAGCATTTT.

This rearrangement joins TRBV29-1 to TRBJ1-1, with 7 bases matching TRBD1. After removal of 6 bases from V and 3 bases from J, the junction contained 7 bases not matched to a gene. The CDR3 extends over 13 amino acids. The V gene's germline CDR1 is SQVTM and CDR2 ANQGSEA. The CDR3: CSVKGGYDTEAFF. The CDR3 DNA sequence: TGCAGCGTAAAAGGGGGCTATGACACTGAAGCTTTCTTT.

The V call is TRBV30, the J call TRBJ2-3, with D tentatively TRBD2 (5 bases). Germline V lookup: CDR1 GTSNPN, CDR2 SVGIG (reference sequence). The CDR3 loop spans 15 amino acids. V gave up 2 bases and J gave up 3 bases, with 15 bases separating them. CDR3 sequence (DNA): TGTGCCTGGAGTACCATCTCGGGGAGAACAGATACGCAGTATTTT. Amino acids: CAWSTISGRTDTQYF.

CDR3 bases: TGTGCCAGCAGTTCCCACAGGGGGACTTACTCTGGGGCCAACGTCCTGACTTTC. It translates to CASSSHRGTYSGANVLTF. The chain couples TRBV12-3 or TRBV12-4 to TRBJ2-6, with 8 bases matching TRBD1. CDR3 length: 18 residues. Unmatched junction bases numbered 8, after V lost 4 bases and J lost 0 bases.

This clonotype was found once. The chain links TRBV3-1 to TRBJ2-3, with 9 bases lining up with TRBD2. The CDR3 consists of 15 residues. Germline values: CDR1 LGHDT, CDR2 YNNKEL (reference sequence). Losses at the gene ends were 2 bases for V and 2 bases for J; bases not matched to a gene: 2. The CDR3 bases are TGTGCCAGCAGCCAACCTAGCGGGATCACAGATACGCAGTATTTT. This encodes CASSQPSGITDTQYF.

The chain carries TRBV9 and TRBJ1-2; 8 bases line up with TRBD1. Germline V gene data show CDR1 as SGDLS and CDR2 as YYNGEE. V lost 3 bases to trimming and J lost 12 bases; unmatched junction nucleotides: 13. The CDR3 is made up of 14 amino acids. The CDR3 sequence: CASSGTGTGYAHTF. In DNA form, the CDR3 reads TGTGCCAGCAGCGGTACCGGGACAGGCTATGCTCACACCTTC.